Described below is a single T cell receptor beta chain sequence and its context. What it recognizes is unknown. Using a J-beta primer mix together with a sample-barcoded 5' primer, a second PCR was run for about 7 to 12 cycles. MiXCR, run by TCRdb on the 5' RACE reads, gives a single entry per CDR3 protein. The sample yields roughly 1,500,000 distinct CDR3 sequences, about 43% seen once. The data were taken from a study of blood T cells in healthy people across ages. General study results and limits: Without sorted subsets, naive and antigen-experienced compartments could not be conclusively compared.

The CDR3 consists of 15 residues. CDR1 is SGHRS, CDR2 YFSETQ, per germline. The chain recombines TRBV5-1 with TRBJ2-5, with D hard to call. The J call may not be correct, given that the DNA end is closer to TRBJ2-7. This TCR derives from a woman between 18 and 29 years old in good health. Material for sequencing was blood. The CDR3 sequence: CASSLEGSTGYEQYF. CDR3 sequence (DNA): TGCGCCAGCAGCTTGGAGGGCTCCACTGGCTACGAGCAGTACTTC.